This passage covers 16 T cell receptor beta chains from one sample sequenced in a study of T cell responses to AZD1222 COVID-19 vaccine. Clones were read by immunoSEQ multiplex PCR, and TCRdb kept only the in-frame ones, dropping some. The table has about 130,000 clones, just under 95% seen once. Here the sequenced sample was peripheral blood, taken 28 days after the second AZD1222 dose. These receptors all stem from an adult who received the AZD1222 COVID-19 vaccine.

The genes are TRBV9 and TRBJ1-6; TRBD1 aligns across 7 bases. There are 14 residues in the CDR3. V lost 2 bases and J lost 10; bases outside the gene matches: 6. Germline-derived CDR1 and CDR2 are SGDLS and YYNGEE. The CDR3 bases are TGTGCCAGCAGCGTCCAGGGGGGCCAGTCACCCCTCCACTTT. It is translated as CASSVQGGQSPLHF.

This chain links TRBV6-6 with TRBJ1-2; D possibly corresponds to TRBD1 (6 bases). CDR3 length equals 13 residues. In germline, CDR1 is MNHNY, CDR2 SVGAGI (reference sequence). The V and J ends lost 9 bases and 8 bases respectively, with 19 bases between them. The DNA for the CDR3 is TGTGCCAGTACCACCGGGGGGCAGCGGGGCTACACCTTC. Translated: CASTTGGQRGYTF.

The chain carries TRBV30 and TRBJ1-5; D is ambiguous. This CDR3 is built from 13 residues. Germline-derived CDR1 and CDR2 are GTSNPN and SVGIG (reference sequence). The V end was cut by 2 bases, the J end by 10 bases, with 15 bases between. The CDR3 region is CAWSLEGGGPQHF. The DNA of the CDR3 is TGTGCCTGGAGTCTGGAGGGAGGAGGCCCCCAGCATTTT.

This chain connects TRBV14 to TRBJ2-3; TRBD2 matches 8 bases. CDR3 length: 15 residues. From germline, CDR1 is SGHDN and CDR2 FVKESK. V shed 4 bases and J 2 bases; nucleotides not matched to a gene: 5. CDR3 nucleotides: TGTGCCAGCAGCCCCCAACTAGCGGCCACAGATACGCAGTATTTT. Protein: CASSPQLAATDTQYF.

This sequence joins TRBV7-8 and TRBJ2-3; D not certain. The CDR3 contains 16 residues. Trimming removed 6 bases from V and 0 bases from J, with 16 bases in between. Germline V CDR1 and CDR2: SGHVS, FQNEAQ. The CDR3 DNA reads TGTGCCAGCAGGCAACAAAAACGAACTAGCACAGATACGCAGTATTTT. Translation: CASRQQKRTSTDTQYF. Based on the CDR3 plus reference TRBV7-8 and TRBJ2-3, the full variable domain is GAGVSQSPRYKVAKRGQDVALRCDPISGHVSLFWYQQALGQGPEFLTYFQNEAQLDKSGLPSDRFFAERPEGSVSTLKIQRTQQEDSAVYLCASRQQKRTSTDTQYFGPGTRLTVL.

V gene TRBV27 combines with J gene TRBJ1-5, with D perhaps matching TRBD1 (5 bases). Germline loops: CDR1 MNHEY, CDR2 SMNVEV (reference sequence). The CDR3 runs to 14 residues. The ends were cut back, 8 bases at V and 1 base at J, with 12 bases in the middle. In nucleotides, the CDR3 is TGTGCCAGCGCCCGGGACTCCAGCAATCAGCCCCAGCATTTT. Amino acid sequence: CASARDSSNQPQHF.

The chain employs TRBV7-2 and TRBJ2-7; 9 bases agree with TRBD2. With V trimmed by 5 bases and J by 2 bases, 4 bases remained unmatched. Germline V gives CDR1 SGHTA, CDR2 FQGNSA. The CDR3 extends over 14 amino acids. The CDR3 loop reads CASSPSGGPYEQYF. CDR3 DNA: TGTGCCAGCAGCCCCAGCGGGGGGCCCTACGAGCAGTACTTC.

The chain is built from TRBV6-2 or TRBV6-3 and TRBJ1-1; 11 bases are shared with TRBD1. Germline lookup yields CDR1 MNHEY and CDR2 SVGEGT. The V segment lost 4 bases and the J segment 9 bases; nucleotides outside the gene matches: 13. This CDR3 is 16 amino acids long. The CDR3 nucleotides read TGTGCCAGCAGTTCCCCGGGACAGGGGGTTTTTCGTAAAGCTTTCTTT. Translation: CASSSPGQGVFRKAFF.

The chain joins TRBV19 to TRBJ1-5; TRBD1 might be the D (5 bases). V lost 4 bases, J lost 11 bases, and 15 bases lay in between. This CDR3 comprises 13 residues. Per the germline V gene, CDR1 is LNHDA and CDR2 is SQIVND (reference sequence). The CDR3 reads CASSTRDGGAQHF. The DNA for the CDR3 is TGTGCCAGTAGTACCCGGGACGGGGGAGCCCAGCATTTT.

The chain recombines TRBV9 with TRBJ2-1, with D possibly being TRBD1 (6 bases). The V end was cut by 3 bases, the J end by 5 bases, with 12 bases between. This CDR3 region has 14 residues. Germline lookup yields CDR1 SGDLS and CDR2 YYNGEE. CDR3 sequence: CASSGKQGHNEQFF. In DNA form, the CDR3 reads TGTGCCAGCAGCGGAAAACAGGGTCACAATGAGCAGTTCTTC.

The chain recombines TRBV3-1 (or the pseudogene TRBV3-2) with TRBJ2-7; the D gene is possibly TRBD1 (6 bases). The germline CDR1 and CDR2 sequences are LGHDT and YNNKEL (reference sequence). V was pared by 4 bases and J by 5 bases, with 12 bases between. There are 13 residues in the CDR3. CDR3 coding DNA: TGTGCCAGCAGCCGCAGGGGTGGGCACGAGCAGTACTTC. This codes for CASSRRGGHEQYF.

This clone was observed a single time. This chain joins TRBV28 and TRBJ1-1; no reliable D call. The V end lost 4 bases, the J end lost 0 bases, and 9 bases lay between the germline ends. Germline V gene lookup returns CDR1 MDHEN and CDR2 SYDVKM. The CDR3 is 14 amino acids. CDR3 nucleotides: TGTGCCAGCAGTTCCCTTACTTTGAACACTGAAGCTTTCTTT. It is translated as CASSSLTLNTEAFF.

This chain uses TRBV9 with TRBJ2-1; TRBD1 matches 7 bases. CDR3 length: 16 residues. Germline V gene sequence: CDR1 SGDLS, CDR2 YYNGEE. J was trimmed by 6 bases and V by 3 bases; bases with no gene match: 12. CDR3 sequence: CASSAPPGTGVNEQFF. In DNA form, the CDR3 reads TGTGCCAGCAGCGCCCCCCCCGGCACAGGGGTCAATGAGCAGTTCTTC.

The genes are TRBV15 and TRBJ2-1; TRBD2 agrees at 9 bases. CDR1 and CDR2 from the germline V gene are LNHNV and YYDKDF (reference sequence). CDR3 size: 12 residues. Germline trimming cut 1 base from V and 16 bases from J; bases unmatched to any gene: 5. The CDR3 loop is CATSRASGERFF. In DNA, the CDR3 is TGTGCCACCAGCAGAGCTAGCGGGGAGCGATTCTTC.

The chain employs TRBV30 and TRBJ1-1; D may be TRBD1 (6 bases). Germline assignment: CDR1 GTSNPN and CDR2 SVGIG (reference sequence). Trimming cost V 0 bases and J 3 bases, with 14 bases left between them. The CDR3 totals 15 residues. In DNA form, the CDR3 reads TGTGCCTGGAGTGTAACTCTGGCAGGGGACACTGAAGCTTTCTTT. Translating it yields CAWSVTLAGDTEAFF.

This chain joins TRBV5-4 and TRBJ2-5, with TRBD2 matching over 9 bases. CDR1 and CDR2 from the germline V gene are SGHNT and YYREEE (reference sequence). The CDR3 spans 17 residues. V was clipped by 0 bases and J by 5 bases; unmatched bases: 11. The CDR3: CASSLARGGRASETQYF. The CDR3 DNA reads TGTGCCAGCAGCTTGGCCCGGGGCGGGAGGGCGTCGGAGACCCAGTACTTC.